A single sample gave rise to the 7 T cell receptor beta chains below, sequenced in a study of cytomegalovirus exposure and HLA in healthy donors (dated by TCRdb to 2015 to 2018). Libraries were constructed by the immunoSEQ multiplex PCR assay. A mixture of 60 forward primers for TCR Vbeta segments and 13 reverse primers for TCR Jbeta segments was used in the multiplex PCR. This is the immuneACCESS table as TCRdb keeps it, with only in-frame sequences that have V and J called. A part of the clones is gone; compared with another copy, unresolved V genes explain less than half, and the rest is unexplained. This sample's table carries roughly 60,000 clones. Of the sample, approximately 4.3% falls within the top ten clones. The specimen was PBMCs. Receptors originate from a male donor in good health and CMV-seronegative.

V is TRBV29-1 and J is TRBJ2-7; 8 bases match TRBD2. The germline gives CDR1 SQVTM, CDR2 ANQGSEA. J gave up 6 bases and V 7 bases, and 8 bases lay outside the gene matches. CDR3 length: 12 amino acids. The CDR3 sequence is CSGGAGASEQYF. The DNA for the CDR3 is TGCAGCGGGGGAGCGGGAGCATCCGAGCAGTACTTC.

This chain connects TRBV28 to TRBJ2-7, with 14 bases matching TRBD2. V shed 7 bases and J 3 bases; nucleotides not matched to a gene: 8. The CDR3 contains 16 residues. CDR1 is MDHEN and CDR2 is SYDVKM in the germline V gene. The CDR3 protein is CASTVPGTSGSYEQYF. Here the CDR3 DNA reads TGTGCCAGCACCGTCCCCGGGACTAGCGGGAGCTACGAGCAGTACTTC.

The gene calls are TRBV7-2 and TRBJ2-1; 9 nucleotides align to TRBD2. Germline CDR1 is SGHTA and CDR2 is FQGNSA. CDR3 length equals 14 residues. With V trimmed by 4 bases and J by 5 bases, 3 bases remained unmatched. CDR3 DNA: TGTGCCAGCAGCTGGCGGGGGGGTGACAATGAGCAGTTCTTC. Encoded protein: CASSWRGGDNEQFF.

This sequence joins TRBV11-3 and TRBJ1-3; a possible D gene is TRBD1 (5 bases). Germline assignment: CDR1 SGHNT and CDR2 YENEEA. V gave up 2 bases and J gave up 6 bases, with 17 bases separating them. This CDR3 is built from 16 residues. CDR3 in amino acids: CASSLYPAGLENTIYF. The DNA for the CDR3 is TGTGCCAGCAGCTTATATCCAGCGGGGCTTGAAAACACCATATATTTT. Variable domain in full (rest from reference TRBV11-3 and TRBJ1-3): EAGVVQSPRYKIIEKKQPVAFWCNPISGHNTLYWYLQNLGQGPELLIRYENEEAVDDSQLPKDRFSAERLKGVDSTLKIQPAELGDSAVYLCASSLYPAGLENTIYFGEGSWLTVV.

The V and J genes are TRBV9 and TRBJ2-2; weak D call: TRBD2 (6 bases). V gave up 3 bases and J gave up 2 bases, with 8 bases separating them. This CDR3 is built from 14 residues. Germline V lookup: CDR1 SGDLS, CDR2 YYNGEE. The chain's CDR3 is CASSGGTNTGELFF. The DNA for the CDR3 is TGTGCCAGCAGCGGCGGGACTAACACCGGGGAGCTGTTTTTT.

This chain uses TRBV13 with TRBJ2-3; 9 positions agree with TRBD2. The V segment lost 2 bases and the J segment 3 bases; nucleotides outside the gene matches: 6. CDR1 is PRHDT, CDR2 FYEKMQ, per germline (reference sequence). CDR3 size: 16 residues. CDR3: CASSLWLAGSTDTQYF. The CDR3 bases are TGTGCCAGCAGCTTATGGCTAGCGGGGTCGACAGATACGCAGTATTTT. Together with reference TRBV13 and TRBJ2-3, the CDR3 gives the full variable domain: AAGVIQSPRHLIKEKRETATLKCYPIPRHDTVYWYQQGPGQDPQFLISFYEKMQSDKGSIPDRFSAQQFSDYHSELNMSSLELGDSALYFCASSLWLAGSTDTQYFGPGTRLTVL.

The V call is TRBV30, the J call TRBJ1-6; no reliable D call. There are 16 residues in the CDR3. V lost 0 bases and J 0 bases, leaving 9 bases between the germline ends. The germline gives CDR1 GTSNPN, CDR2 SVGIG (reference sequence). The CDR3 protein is CAWSVVGSSYNSPLHF. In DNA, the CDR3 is TGTGCCTGGAGTGTCGTCGGGAGCTCCTATAATTCACCCCTCCACTTT.